The present T cell receptor (beta chain) was sequenced within a study of blood T cell repertoires in COVID-19. J was trimmed by 2 bases and V by 6 bases; bases with no gene match: 6. The CDR3 totals 14 residues. From germline, CDR1 is SNHLY and CDR2 FYNNEI. Data came from immunoSEQ multiplex PCR; TCRdb stores just in-frame clones and leaves some out. The data hold 250,000 or so clones, with more than 75% observed a single time. Clinical histories supplied by participants themselves formed the basis of cohort assignment. Individuals in the exposed group had encountered a COVID-19 case within 2 weeks preceding study entry.

The source material was PBMCs or T cells enriched from blood (not recorded which). This clonotype was sampled from a woman between 50 and 59 years old who had been exposed to COVID-19. V is TRBV2 and J is TRBJ1-2; 7 nucleotides match TRBD1. CDR3 residues: CASSLTGENYGYTF. CDR3 coding DNA: TGTGCCAGCAGCCTTACAGGGGAGAACTATGGCTACACCTTC.